The 20 T cell receptor beta chains presented below share a single source sample, sequenced in a study of blood T cell repertoires in COVID-19. Assay: immunoSEQ multiplex PCR; the TCRdb copy retains only in-frame clones and omits some. Of approximately 300,000 clones in the sample, roughly 85% were seen once. The sequenced sample was PBMCs or T cells enriched from blood (not recorded which). These receptors originate from a young woman who had recovered from COVID-19.

The chain links TRBV19 to TRBJ1-6; 7 bases map to TRBD1. The V segment lost 10 bases and the J segment 15 bases; nucleotides outside the gene matches: 21. This CDR3 contains 15 residues. Germline loops: CDR1 LNHDA, CDR2 SQIVND (reference sequence). The CDR3, as DNA: TGTGCCACAAGTGGGACACCACAGGGGAATAGAAACCTCCACTTT. This gives the protein CATSGTPQGNRNLHF.

The J gene is TRBJ1-6, the V gene TRBV27; possible D gene TRBD1, 5 bases. CDR3 length: 17 residues. V lost 1 base and J 8 bases, leaving 18 bases between the germline ends. Germline-derived CDR1 and CDR2 are MNHEY and SMNVEV (reference sequence). The CDR3 DNA reads as TGTGCCAGCAGTTTATACTCGAGGAGACAGTTTGATTCACCCCTCCACTTT. Residues: CASSLYSRRQFDSPLHF.

The chain employs TRBV5-1 and TRBJ1-2; TRBD1 agrees at 7 bases. CDR1 SGHRS and CDR2 YFSETQ come from the germline V gene. Unmatched junction bases numbered 7, after V lost 0 bases and J lost 8 bases. CDR3 length equals 14 residues. CDR3 amino acids: CASSLGDRAYGYTF. CDR3 DNA sequence: TGCGCCAGCAGCTTGGGAGACAGGGCCTACGGCTACACCTTC.

The chain is built from TRBV5-1 and TRBJ2-1, with 7 bases aligning to TRBD1. This CDR3 region has 14 residues. Germline V gene sequence: CDR1 SGHRS, CDR2 YFSETQ. The ends lost 5 bases at V and 5 bases at J; junction bases unmatched: 7. The CDR3 nucleotides read TGCGCCAGCAGGCCCCAGACAGGGAACAATGAGCAGTTCTTC. Translated, it gives CASRPQTGNNEQFF.

The V and J genes are TRBV5-1 and TRBJ2-7, with D unclear. The length of the CDR3 is 14 residues. The V gene's germline CDR1 is SGHRS and CDR2 YFSETQ. The V gene lost 2 bases and the J gene lost 6 bases, with 15 bases spanning the gap. CDR3 DNA sequence: TGCGCCAGCAGCTTTCAGGCAAACTCCGGCGAGCAGTACTTC. This translates into CASSFQANSGEQYF.

The rearrangement uses TRBV23-1 and TRBJ1-2; D may be TRBD1 (5 bases). TRBV23-1 is given ORF status, its function remaining uncertain. V lost 3 bases and J lost 7, with 9 bases in between. This CDR3 contains 12 residues. CDR3 sequence: CASSQTVSGYTF. The CDR3 DNA sequence: TGCGCCAGCAGTCAGACAGTCTCTGGCTACACCTTC.

The V call is TRBV5-6, the J call TRBJ1-2, with 10 bases identical to TRBD1. V was pared by 4 bases and J by 8 bases, with 8 bases of the junction left unmatched. Germline CDR1 and CDR2: SGHDT and YYEEEE. The CDR3 length is 14 residues. Here the CDR3 DNA reads TGTGCCAGCAGCCAGACAGGGGGCGTGGAAGGCTACACCTTC. Encoded protein: CASSQTGGVEGYTF.

The V and J genes are TRBV3-1 (or the pseudogene TRBV3-2) and TRBJ2-3, with TRBD2 matching over 7 bases. Unmatched junction bases numbered 9, after V lost 0 bases and J lost 0 bases. Per germline, CDR1 LGHDT and CDR2 YNNKEL (reference sequence). This CDR3 is built from 18 residues. CDR3 amino acids: CASSQEGVLARSTDTQYF. The CDR3 DNA is TGTGCCAGCAGCCAAGAAGGCGTACTAGCGCGGAGCACAGATACGCAGTATTTT.

The rearrangement uses TRBV30 and TRBJ1-2, with 7 bases identical to TRBD1. CDR3 length equals 13 residues. The V gene end was trimmed by 1 base and the J gene end by 8 bases; junction bases not matched to a gene: 7. The germline V gene encodes CDR1 GTSNPN and CDR2 SVGIG (reference sequence). DNA of the CDR3: TGTGCCTGGAGTGCAACAGGGGCGCGAGGCTACACCTTC. Translation: CAWSATGARGYTF.

This CDR3 is CASSAGGVPGNEQFF. Written as DNA, the CDR3 is TGTGCCAGCAGCGCCGGGGGGGTCCCTGGAAATGAGCAGTTCTTC. The chain links TRBV9 to TRBJ2-1, with TRBD2 identical over 8 bases. J lost 7 bases, V lost 3 bases, and 9 bases had no gene match. Per the germline V gene, CDR1 is SGDLS and CDR2 is YYNGEE. The CDR3 sequence is 15 residues long.

The CDR3 protein is CASSGGADERWATNEKLFF. CDR3 DNA: TGTGCCAGCAGCGGGGGAGCCGATGAGCGGTGGGCAACTAATGAAAAACTGTTTTTT. The chain has TRBV9 and TRBJ1-4; D is undetermined. CDR3 size: 19 residues. Germline-derived CDR1 and CDR2 are SGDLS and YYNGEE. V lost 3 bases and J 0 bases, leaving 21 bases between the germline ends.

The gene calls are TRBV19 and TRBJ1-2, with D possibly being TRBD1 (5 bases). Germline loops: CDR1 LNHDA, CDR2 SQIVND (reference sequence). V lost 6 bases to trimming and J lost 5 bases, with 10 bases between them. The length of the CDR3 is 12 residues. The chain's CDR3 is CASSMQGYGYTF. The CDR3 coding sequence is TGTGCCAGTAGCATGCAGGGTTATGGCTACACCTTC.

This chain joins TRBV6-1 and TRBJ2-2; 11 bases match TRBD2. J lost 7 bases, V lost 2 bases, and 12 bases had no gene match. Germline V CDR1 and CDR2: MNHNS, SASEGT. This CDR3 has 18 amino acids. CDR3 in amino acids: CASSELAGGSFNGGELFF. The CDR3 DNA is TGTGCCAGCAGTGAACTAGCGGGGGGCTCTTTTAACGGCGGGGAGCTGTTTTTT.

The chain employs TRBV9 and TRBJ2-7; D is possibly TRBD2 (6 bases). Trimming stripped 7 bases from V and 2 bases from J, with 19 bases between. Germline V gives CDR1 SGDLS, CDR2 YYNGEE. The CDR3 has 15 amino acids. The CDR3 loop is CASAGPRAGPYEQYF. CDR3 bases: TGTGCCAGCGCGGGGCCGAGGGCAGGCCCCTACGAGCAGTACTTC. Using reference TRBV9 and TRBJ2-7 for the parts outside the CDR3, the full variable domain is DSGVTQTPKHLITATGQRVTLRCSPRSGDLSVYWYQQSLDQGLQFLIQYYNGEERAKGNILERFSAQQFPDLHSELNLSSLELGDSALYFCASAGPRAGPYEQYFGPGTRLTVT.

The chain uses TRBV5-1 and TRBJ1-4, with a tentative D call TRBD1 (5 bases). The V end lost 2 bases, the J end lost 5 bases, and 10 bases lay between the germline ends. CDR1 is SGHRS and CDR2 is YFSETQ in the germline V gene. The CDR3 runs to 14 residues. DNA of the CDR3: TGCGCCAGCAGCTTCCAGGGCGCAAATGAAAAACTGTTTTTT. Protein sequence: CASSFQGANEKLFF.

The chain carries TRBV5-5 and TRBJ1-4; D gene uncertain. CDR1 is SGHKS, CDR2 YYEKEE, per germline (reference sequence). This CDR3 is 14 amino acids long. V was cut by 0 bases and J by 0 bases, with 3 bases left in between. The CDR3 nucleotides read TGTGCCAGCAGCTTGGGAGCAACTAATGAAAAACTGTTTTTT. Its translation: CASSLGATNEKLFF.

The V and J genes are TRBV7-3 and TRBJ1-6, with 7 positions matching TRBD1. Germline V gene lookup returns CDR1 SGHTA and CDR2 FQGTGA. After removal of 6 bases from V and 6 bases from J, the junction contained 2 bases not matched to a gene. The CDR3 totals 13 residues. The CDR3 here is CASSQGVNSPLHF. The CDR3 DNA follows: TGTGCCAGCAGTCAGGGGGTTAATTCACCCCTCCACTTT.

The gene calls are TRBV29-1 and TRBJ2-7; 7 nucleotides agree with TRBD1. The J segment lost 4 bases and the V segment lost 6 bases, leaving 6 bases of the junction unmatched. Germline-derived CDR1 and CDR2 are SQVTM and ANQGSEA. The CDR3 loop spans 12 amino acids. The CDR3: CSVRTGLYEQYF. The DNA for the CDR3 is TGCAGCGTCCGGACAGGTTTGTACGAGCAGTACTTC.

V usage is TRBV10-3 and J usage is TRBJ1-1; 10 bases line up with TRBD1. J gave up 5 bases and V 7 bases, and 7 bases lay outside the gene matches. This CDR3 contains 14 residues. The V gene's germline CDR1 is ENHRY and CDR2 SYGVKD. The CDR3 reads CAITGTGVGTEAFF. DNA for the CDR3: TGTGCCATCACCGGGACAGGGGTCGGGACTGAAGCTTTCTTT.

This clone turned up a few times. This chain joins TRBV2 and TRBJ1-1; 7 bases are shared with TRBD1. The germline V gene has CDR1 SNHLY and CDR2 FYNNEI. After removal of 10 bases from V and 0 bases from J, the junction contained 8 bases not matched to a gene. CDR3 length: 14 residues. For the CDR3, the DNA is TGTGCCACCACACGGACAGGCCTGAACACTGAAGCTTTCTTT. Translated: CATTRTGLNTEAFF.